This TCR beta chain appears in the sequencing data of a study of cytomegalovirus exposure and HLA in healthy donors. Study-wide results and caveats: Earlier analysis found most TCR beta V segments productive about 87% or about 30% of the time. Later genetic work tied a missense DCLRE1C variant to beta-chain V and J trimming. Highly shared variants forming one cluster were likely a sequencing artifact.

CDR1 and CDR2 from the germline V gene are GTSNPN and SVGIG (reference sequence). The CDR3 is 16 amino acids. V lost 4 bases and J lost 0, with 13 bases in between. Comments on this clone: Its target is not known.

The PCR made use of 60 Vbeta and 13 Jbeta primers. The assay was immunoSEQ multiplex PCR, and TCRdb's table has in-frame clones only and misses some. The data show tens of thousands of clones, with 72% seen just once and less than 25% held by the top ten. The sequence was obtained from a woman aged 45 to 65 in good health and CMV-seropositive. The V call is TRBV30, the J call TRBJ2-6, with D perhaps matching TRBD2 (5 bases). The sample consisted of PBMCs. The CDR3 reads CAWMRAPLSGANVLTF. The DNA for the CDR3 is TGTGCCTGGATGAGGGCCCCTCTCTCTGGGGCCAACGTCCTGACTTTC.